The present entry profiles one T cell receptor beta chain with its context. Its target is unknown. TCRdb analysed the 5' RACE reads with MiXCR anew, one entry per CDR3 protein. The top ten clones hold around 3.4% of a sample with a few hundred thousand distinct CDR3 sequences, less than 9.5% of them seen once. This sample is part of a study of T cells after yellow fever vaccination. Turning to the study itself: The SMART-Seq v4 Ultra Low Input method served to prepare the low-cell-number fractions. Study-wide results and limits: Across the CD4 and CD8 compartments, a small share of clonotypes was present in both. Most clones from primary vaccination resurfaced after the booster (nearly 97% CD4, 88% CD8). Any FACS-sorted repertoire could hold abundant clonotypes that contaminate it from the bulk population.

The CDR3 has 16 residues. Trimming removed 3 bases at V and 4 bases at J, with 15 bases between. Looked up from germline, CDR1 is LGHNA and CDR2 is YNFKEQ. The chain uses TRBV4-2 and TRBJ1-4; D remains unclear. This sequence was found in a man younger than 35 who received the YFV17D yellow fever vaccine. Here the sequenced sample was CD4+ T cells sorted from PBMCs, taken 5 days after the yellow fever booster vaccination. The CDR3 DNA reads as TGTGCCAGCAGCCAGCAGTCGGCAGGAAATAATGAAAAACTGTTTTTT. Its translation is CASSQQSAGNNEKLFF.